This is a list of T cell receptor beta chains from one sample in a study of T cells in Graves' hyperthyroidism and ophthalmopathy. A single record per CDR3 protein comes from TCRdb applying MiXCR to the multiplex PCR reads. The sample has around 690,000 distinct CDR3 sequences; approximately 15% are singletons. Sequenced material: blood. Receptor source: a man aged 50 or older with Graves' hyperthyroidism. CDR3s include the opening cysteine and the closing phenylalanine or tryptophan.

V gene,J gene,CDR3 protein
TRBV19,TRBJ2-2,CASIGGGELFF
TRBV12-5,TRBJ2-1,CASGLHRGMSEQFF
TRBV25-1,TRBJ2-7,CASSESGPAYEQYF
TRBV28,TRBJ2-7,CASSPTETGVSEQYF
TRBV28,TRBJ1-5,CASSLEGARGNQPQHF
TRBV9,TRBJ2-7,CASSSTSASYEQYF
TRBV5-6,TRBJ2-1,CASRAYNEQFF
TRBV28,TRBJ2-7,CASSFGASFSGEQYF
TRBV12-5,TRBJ1-1,CASGLHRGMGYTEAFF
TRBV27,TRBJ2-3,CASSYTWTSGRVDTQYF
TRBV7-9,TRBJ2-1,CASSPDLPSYNEQFF
TRBV12-3/TRBV12-4,TRBJ2-3,CASSLSGIATDTQYF
TRBV9,TRBJ2-1,CASSARQSGSGYNEQFF
TRBV27,TRBJ2-5,CASSLSLAGEGETQYF
TRBV28,TRBJ2-7,CASSLRSNLRYEQYF
TRBV6-1,TRBJ1-1,CASKKSMNTEAFF
TRBV6-1,TRBJ2-3,CATLTSSGTDTQYF
TRBV19,TRBJ1-5,CASSIVTSYSNQPQHF
TRBV7-6,TRBJ2-3,CTSSLGVSGDTQYF
TRBV4-1,TRBJ1-3,CASSQDRAVGNTIYF
TRBV5-4,TRBJ1-1,CASSLATGLDTEAFF
TRBV4-1,TRBJ2-1,CASRRIAGVAYNEQFF
TRBV24-1,TRBJ2-3,CATSSDYPGFGTDTQYF
TRBV2,TRBJ2-7,CATSEGSGRAGEQYF
TRBV5-1,TRBJ2-1,CASSFRGESSYNEEFF
TRBV7-2,TRBJ1-4,CASSLGLWGNEKLFF
TRBV28,TRBJ2-5,CASSSPRVAGDETQYF
TRBV13,TRBJ1-4,CASSRDSRNEKLFF
TRBV13,TRBJ1-1,CASSLENGRNTEAFF
TRBV20-1,TRBJ2-5,CSARDLEGTGETQYF
TRBV30,TRBJ1-2,CAWRERGTNYGYTF
TRBV10-3,TRBJ2-7,CAISVGTGEQYF
TRBV18,TRBJ2-3,CASSSGRATDTQYF
TRBV29-1,TRBJ2-2,CSVEVADRGGELFF
TRBV9,TRBJ1-1,CASSGGDLLTEAFF
TRBV7-9,TRBJ2-3,CASSLVGQGFADTQYF
TRBV2,TRBJ1-5,CASRDRTADQPQHF
TRBV6-1,TRBJ2-2,CASTSTGGTGELFF
TRBV10-3,TRBJ2-7,CAIAAGRTASYEQYF
TRBV30,TRBJ1-4,CAWNINEKLFF
TRBV5-1,TRBJ2-2,CASSLTGLAGVTGELFF
TRBV20-1,TRBJ2-2,CSARSGGTGTGELFF
TRBV2,TRBJ1-4,CASSEIDSATNEKLFF
TRBV4-3,TRBJ1-5,CASSGREGQPQHF
TRBV9,TRBJ2-3,CASSGRIVTDTQYF